This is a list of T cell receptor beta chains from one sample in a study of blood T cell repertoires in COVID-19. Repertoires were generated with immunoSEQ multiplex PCR, while TCRdb's copy carries only in-frame clones and drops some. The sample includes tens of thousands of clones, over 70% of them seen just once. Sample: peripheral blood. The receptors stem from a man aged 45-60 years with active COVID-19. The CDR3 runs from the conserved cysteine through the conserved F or W. D genes are given only for firm matches. Not every row has a clone size; where given, it reads once, few, many or a size class.

clone size	D gene	V gene	J gene	CDR3 protein	CDR3 DNA
NA	TRBD2	TRBV9	TRBJ2-7	CASSDGGLAGSYEQYF	TGTGCCAGCAGCGATGGGGGACTAGCGGGGAGCTACGAGCAGTACTTC
NA	TRBD2	TRBV5-1	TRBJ2-7	CASSLAGGRGDKQYF	TGCGCCAGCAGCTTGGCCGGGGGGCGGGGGGATAAGCAGTACTTC
NA	NA	TRBV6-1	TRBJ1-3	CASSESLPGVATIYF	TGTGCCAGCAGTGAAAGCTTGCCGGGGGTAGCTACCATATATTTT
NA	NA	TRBV6-2/TRBV6-3	TRBJ2-3	CASSPAAPRKDTQYF	TGTGCCAGCAGCCCCGCGGCCCCCCGGAAAGATACGCAGTATTTT
few	TRBD1	TRBV4-2	TRBJ2-3	CASSQGTGAPTDTQYF	TGTGCCAGCAGCCAAGGTACAGGGGCGCCCACAGATACGCAGTATTTT
NA	NA	TRBV24-1	TRBJ2-2	CATSDVGESNTGELFF	TGTGCCACCAGTGATGTTGGAGAATCGAACACCGGGGAGCTGTTTTTT
NA	NA	TRBV4-1	TRBJ2-5	CASSRQEGNWETQYF	TGCGCCAGCAGCCGTCAGGAAGGCAACTGGGAGACCCAGTACTTC
NA	NA	TRBV29-1	TRBJ2-1	CSVEGGWGYNEQFF	TGCAGCGTTGAAGGGGGCTGGGGCTACAATGAGCAGTTCTTC
few	NA	TRBV7-2	TRBJ2-1	CASSMTRGSEQFF	TGTGCCAGCAGCATGACCAGGGGATCTGAGCAGTTCTTC
NA	NA	TRBV5-6	TRBJ1-3	CASSLIEASSGNTIYF	TGTGCCAGCAGCTTGATAGAGGCCAGCTCTGGAAACACCATATATTTT
NA	TRBD2	TRBV5-3	TRBJ2-2	CARSFLAGENTGELFF	TGTGCCAGAAGCTTCTTAGCGGGGGAGAACACCGGGGAGCTGTTTTTT
NA	NA	TRBV6-5	TRBJ2-7	CASRVTGTYEQYF	TGTGCCAGCAGGGTGACAGGTACCTACGAGCAGTACTTC
NA	NA	TRBV20-1	TRBJ2-7	CSASSYEQYF	TGCAGTGCTTCCTCTTACGAGCAGTACTTC
once	NA	TRBV7-6	TRBJ1-5	CASSRGGSNQPQHF	TGTGCCAGCAGCCGGGGGGGGAGCAATCAGCCCCAGCATTTT
once	NA	TRBV7-5	TRBJ2-3	CVRSLTVFVDTQYF	TGTGTCAGAAGCTTAACAGTATTCGTAGATACGCAGTATTTT
NA	NA	TRBV6-2/TRBV6-3	TRBJ2-7	CASSAGVYEQYF	TGTGCCAGCAGTGCAGGGGTCTACGAGCAGTACTTC
NA	NA	TRBV7-2	TRBJ1-2	CASSFTGTTNYGYTF	TGTGCCAGCAGCTTTACCGGGACAACTAACTATGGCTACACCTTC
once	NA	TRBV5-6	TRBJ2-7	CASSLEWQYEQYF	TGTGCCAGCAGCTTGGAGTGGCAGTACGAGCAGTACTTC
NA	NA	TRBV19	TRBJ2-5	CASSIDFDSQETQYF	TGTGCCAGTAGTATAGATTTCGACTCCCAAGAGACCCAGTACTTC
NA	NA	TRBV21-1	TRBJ1-2	CASPGQGGYGYTF	TGTGCCAGCCCGGGACAGGGGGGCTATGGCTACACCTTC
NA	NA	TRBV3-1/TRBV3-2	TRBJ1-6	CASSQVYSPLHF	TGTGCCAGCAGCCAAGTCTACTCACCCCTCCACTTT
NA	NA	TRBV6-5	TRBJ2-5	CASSYQASRGETQYF	TGTGCCAGCAGTTACCAAGCTTCCCGAGGCGAGACCCAGTACTTC
once	NA	TRBV19	TRBJ1-6	CASSISRGSNSPLHF	TGTGCCAGTAGTATTAGCAGGGGTAGTAATTCACCCCTCCACTTT
NA	NA	TRBV5-1	TRBJ2-2	CASSLIRRGLNTGELFF	TGCGCCAGCAGCTTGATTAGGAGAGGCTTGAACACCGGGGAGCTGTTTTTT
NA	TRBD2	TRBV7-8	TRBJ2-5	CASSFSPGGQETQYF	TGTGCCAGCAGCTTTTCACCGGGGGGGCAAGAGACCCAGTACTTC
NA	NA	TRBV6-6	TRBJ1-3	CASSYGTSGNTIYF	TGTGCCAGCAGTTACGGGACATCCGGAAACACCATATATTTT
NA	NA	TRBV3-1/TRBV3-2	TRBJ1-1	CASSQTDSQAFF	TGTGCCAGCAGCCAGACGGACAGTCAAGCTTTCTTT
NA	NA	TRBV11-1	TRBJ2-7	CASSLASTGLAYEQYF	TGTGCCAGCAGCTTAGCCTCAACAGGGCTCGCCTACGAGCAGTACTTC
NA	TRBD2	TRBV29-1	TRBJ2-2	CSVGSGGDTGELFF	TGCAGCGTTGGGAGCGGGGGGGATACCGGGGAGCTGTTTTTT
NA	NA	TRBV7-8	TRBJ2-2	CASSLGTWERTELFF	TGTGCCAGCAGCCTAGGGACCTGGGAGCGCACGGAGCTGTTTTTT
NA	NA	TRBV3-1/TRBV3-2	TRBJ2-3	CASSQDQGMTDTQYF	TGTGCCAGCAGCCAAGATCAGGGCATGACAGATACGCAGTATTTT
once	TRBD1	TRBV6-5	TRBJ2-3	CASSYPRTGDTDTQYF	TGTGCCAGCAGTTACCCACGGACAGGAGACACAGATACGCAGTATTTT
NA	NA	TRBV5-5	TRBJ1-4	CASSLYGTGSQGEKLFF	TGTGCCAGCAGCTTGTACGGCACGGGCTCTCAGGGAGAAAAACTGTTTTTT
few	NA	TRBV2	TRBJ1-5	CASSGYLVGNQPQHF	TGTGCCAGCAGCGGTTACTTGGTGGGCAATCAGCCCCAGCATTTT
NA	TRBD1	TRBV7-9	TRBJ1-4	CASSLGDRARFEKLFF	TGTGCCAGCAGCTTAGGTGACAGGGCGCGGTTTGAAAAACTGTTTTTT
NA	TRBD1	TRBV3-1/TRBV3-2	TRBJ1-6	CASRDRGRGSPLHF	TGTGCCAGCAGAGACAGGGGTCGCGGTTCACCCCTCCACTTT
NA	TRBD2	TRBV2	TRBJ2-7	CASSEGEGEQYF	TGTGCCAGCAGTGAAGGGGAGGGCGAGCAGTACTTC
NA	NA	TRBV6-5	TRBJ1-4	CASKGQFNEKLFF	TGTGCCAGCAAGGGGCAGTTTAATGAAAAACTGTTTTTT
NA	TRBD1	TRBV7-2	TRBJ2-7	CASSLGTGGDYEQYF	TGTGCCAGCAGCCTCGGGACAGGGGGCGACTACGAGCAGTACTTC